The sequence of this T cell receptor (beta chain) was determined in a study of blood T cell repertoires in COVID-19. Study-level background: Specimens from acute and convalescent COVID-19 originated in the United States, Italy and Spain.

Authors' methods: By means of reference gene primer amplification, nucleated cell counts were estimated. Clones were sequenced by immunoSEQ multiplex PCR, and TCRdb holds only the in-frame ones, with some missing. The D gene and trimming were derived from the DNA, and the V and J assignments and clone size from that table. The sample carries 250,000 to 300,000 clones, roughly 90% recorded once. Participant-given clinical history determined each cohort assignment. Recovery among Cohort 3 donors was established by two negative PCRs, clearance, or symptom resolution. The length of the CDR3 is 13 residues. The germline gives CDR1 LNHDA, CDR2 SQIVND (reference sequence). Between the trimmed V and J ends, which lost 4 bases and 4 bases, there was a span of 7 bases.

This chain joins TRBV19 and TRBJ2-2; D gene uncertain. Sample: PBMCs or T cells enriched from blood (not recorded which). This TCR came from a woman in her sixties or seventies who had recovered from COVID-19. The CDR3 here is CASSNGATGELFF. Here the CDR3 DNA reads TGTGCCAGTAGTAATGGAGCCACCGGGGAGCTGTTTTTT.